Below, 10 T cell receptor beta chains from the same sample are listed, as sequenced in a study of cytomegalovirus exposure and HLA in healthy donors. Primers for the PCR totalled 60 Vbeta and 13 Jbeta. TCRdb keeps only in-frame clones here, not all; method: immunoSEQ multiplex PCR. The table lists 90,000 to 140,000 clones, almost 70% of them singletons, with 3% to 3.5% in the top ten. Sequences were obtained from PBMCs. These receptors all come from a man aged 25 to 40 in good health and CMV-seronegative.

The rearrangement uses TRBV5-4 and TRBJ1-2, with TRBD1 identical over 8 bases. CDR3 length: 15 amino acids. V lost 0 bases to trimming and J lost 3 bases; unmatched junction nucleotides: 4. CDR1 and CDR2 (germline): SGHNT, YYREEE (reference sequence). The CDR3 sequence: CASSLGTGIYYGYTF. The CDR3 nucleotides are TGTGCCAGCAGCTTGGGGACAGGGATTTACTATGGCTACACCTTC.

The chain joins TRBV5-1 to TRBJ2-3; maybe TRBD2 (5 bases). Trimming took 0 bases from V and 0 from J, leaving 11 bases between them. The CDR3 consists of 16 residues. CDR1 is SGHRS, CDR2 YFSETQ, per germline. The DNA of the CDR3 is TGCGCCAGCAGCTTGGTTCTGGGAGCTAGCACAGATACGCAGTATTTT. Translated, it gives CASSLVLGASTDTQYF.

This clone was observed a few times. The chain employs TRBV7-2 and TRBJ1-2; 7 nucleotides align to TRBD1. Germline V gene data show CDR1 as SGHTA and CDR2 as FQGNSA. This CDR3 is 13 amino acids long. V shed 7 bases and J 8 bases; nucleotides not matched to a gene: 10. The CDR3 region is CASTTGRVGGYTF. The CDR3 DNA reads as TGTGCCAGCACGACAGGGCGGGTAGGCGGCTACACCTTC.

This rearrangement joins TRBV7-3 to TRBJ2-3, with D possibly matching TRBD2 (6 bases). Trimming removed 4 bases at V and 4 bases at J, with 18 bases between. CDR1 is SGHTA and CDR2 is FQGTGA in the germline V gene. The CDR3 runs 16 residues. The CDR3 DNA is TGTGCCAGCAGCTCCTCCGGGACCCGCGGGGCAGATACGCAGTATTTT. Amino acid sequence: CASSSSGTRGADTQYF.

The chain couples TRBV27 to TRBJ2-1; D call uncertain. Per the germline V gene, CDR1 is MNHEY and CDR2 is SMNVEV (reference sequence). V was shortened by 3 bases and J by 0 bases, with 12 bases between the two germline ends. CDR3 length: 16 residues. CDR3: CASSFRLFSSYNEQFF. The CDR3 nucleotides are TGTGCCAGCAGTTTCCGACTGTTCAGCTCCTACAATGAGCAGTTCTTC.

The sample holds a few counts of this clone. The rearrangement joins TRBV20-1 to TRBJ2-3; D not certain. Germline V gene sequence: CDR1 DFQATT, CDR2 SNEGSKA (reference sequence). CDR3 length: 11 residues. V lost 2 bases and J 5 bases, leaving 5 bases between the germline ends. The CDR3 is CSARYIDTQYF. The CDR3 region has the DNA TGCAGTGCTAGATACATAGATACGCAGTATTTT.

Comments on this clone: The same CDR3 also results from other DNA sequences found in this sample. V is TRBV29-1 and J is TRBJ2-1; 12 positions agree with TRBD2. The CDR3 runs 19 residues. J lost 0 bases, V lost 6 bases, and 15 bases had no gene match. Germline V lookup: CDR1 SQVTM, CDR2 ANQGSEA. The CDR3 DNA follows: TGCAGCGTCACCCCGGGTGGACTAGCGGGGTGGGACTCCTACAATGAGCAGTTCTTC. The encoded protein is CSVTPGGLAGWDSYNEQFF.

This chain joins TRBV6-6 and TRBJ2-4; the D gene is possibly TRBD2 (5 bases). Germline V CDR1 and CDR2: MNHNY, SVGAGI (reference sequence). CDR3 length: 14 amino acids. V gave up 6 bases and J gave up 8 bases, with 17 bases separating them. CDR3 in amino acids: CASRGARVNDIQYF. CDR3 sequence (DNA): TGTGCCAGCAGAGGCGCGAGGGTTAATGACATTCAGTACTTC.

The gene calls are TRBV2 and TRBJ1-6; 8 bases match TRBD1. Trimming cost V 5 bases and J 6 bases; bases outside gene matches: 9. This CDR3 has 16 residues. Germline CDR1 is SNHLY and CDR2 is FYNNEI. The CDR3 region has the DNA TGTGCCAGCAGTTACTCCTGGACAGGGACTAATTCACCCCTCCACTTT. This gives the protein CASSYSWTGTNSPLHF.

This clone was detected once. The rearrangement links TRBV29-1 to TRBJ2-5; D might be TRBD2 (5 bases). CDR1 and CDR2 (germline): SQVTM, ANQGSEA. Trimming took 4 bases from V and 9 from J, leaving 15 bases between them. The CDR3 totals 12 residues. The CDR3 nucleotides read TGCAGCGTTGCGGAGCGGCTAAAGGCCCAGTACTTC. The encoded protein is CSVAERLKAQYF.